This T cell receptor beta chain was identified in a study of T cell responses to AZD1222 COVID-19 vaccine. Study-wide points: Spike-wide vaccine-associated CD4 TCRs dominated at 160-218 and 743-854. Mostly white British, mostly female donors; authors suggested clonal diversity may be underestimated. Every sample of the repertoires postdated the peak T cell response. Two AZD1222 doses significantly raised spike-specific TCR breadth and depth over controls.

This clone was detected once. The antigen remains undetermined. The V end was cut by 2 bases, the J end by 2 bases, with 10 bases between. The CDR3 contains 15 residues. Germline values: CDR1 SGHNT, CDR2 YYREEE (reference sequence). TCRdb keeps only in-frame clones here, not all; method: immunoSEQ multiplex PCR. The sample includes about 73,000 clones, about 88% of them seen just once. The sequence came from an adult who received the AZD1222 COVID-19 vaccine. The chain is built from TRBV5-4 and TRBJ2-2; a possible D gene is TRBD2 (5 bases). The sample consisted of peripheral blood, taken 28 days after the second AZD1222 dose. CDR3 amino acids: CASSFGVENTGELFF. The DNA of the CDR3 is TGTGCCAGCAGCTTCGGGGTAGAAAACACCGGGGAGCTGTTTTTT.